These 30 T cell receptor beta chains came from one sample sequenced in a study of Ad26.COV2.S vaccination and SARS-CoV-2 variants. Documented treatment: 19 received Ad26.COV2.S at low or high dose, single or two shots; several received placebo; per-sample allocation not given. Sampling was performed 63 days after the first vaccine or placebo injection. Some clones are missing from TCRdb's copy, which holds only in-frame ones; the method was immunoSEQ multiplex PCR. The sample shows approximately 300,000 clones, just over 85% of them seen only once. The specimen comprised peripheral blood, sampled in a trial of Ad26.COV2.S vaccine versus placebo. The receptors derive from a person aged 18-60 years who received the Ad26.COV2.S COVID-19 vaccine or a placebo.

The CDR3 nucleotides read TGTGCCAGCAGAGGGCTAACTGGTGGCTACACCTTC. Translating gives CASRGLTGGYTF. The rearrangement joins TRBV9 to TRBJ1-2, with D unresolved. The CDR3 has 12 residues. The V gene lost 5 bases and the J gene lost 7 bases, with 12 bases spanning the gap. Germline values: CDR1 SGDLS, CDR2 YYNGEE. The complete variable domain, with remaining parts taken from reference TRBV9 and TRBJ1-2, reads DSGVTQTPKHLITATGQRVTLRCSPRSGDLSVYWYQQSLDQGLQFLIQYYNGEERAKGNILERFSAQQFPDLHSELNLSSLELGDSALYFCASRGLTGGYTFGSGTRLTVV.

V is TRBV19 and J is TRBJ1-1; TRBD1 matches at 11 bases. The V gene's germline CDR1 is LNHDA and CDR2 SQIVND (reference sequence). The length of the CDR3 is 16 residues. Unmatched junction bases numbered 8, after V lost 4 bases and J lost 4 bases. The DNA for the CDR3 is TGTGCCAGTAGTACGCCGGGACAGGGGGTTTTCACTGAAGCTTTCTTT. Translating gives CASSTPGQGVFTEAFF.

The chain employs TRBV5-1 and TRBJ2-1, with 14 bases matching TRBD2. Germline loops: CDR1 SGHRS, CDR2 YFSETQ. Trimming at V came to 4 bases and at J to 8 bases, leaving 5 bases not matched to a gene. The CDR3 length is 15 residues. The CDR3: CASSTGTSGGYEQFF. The DNA for the CDR3 is TGCGCCAGCAGCACCGGGACTAGCGGGGGTTATGAGCAGTTCTTC.

This clone showed up just once. The J gene is TRBJ1-5, the V gene TRBV7-6; D may be TRBD1 (6 bases). In germline, CDR1 is SGHVS, CDR2 FNYEAQ. V was clipped by 2 bases and J by 4 bases, with 24 bases between them. The CDR3 is 19 amino acids. The CDR3 loop is CASSLFPSTGSSTNQPQHF. The CDR3 DNA is TGTGCCAGCAGCTTATTCCCCTCCACAGGGTCCTCAACGAATCAGCCCCAGCATTTT.

The V gene is TRBV7-9, the J gene TRBJ1-1; D is possibly TRBD1 (5 bases). V was cut by 5 bases and J by 4 bases, with 20 bases left in between. CDR3 size: 16 residues. Germline values: CDR1 SEHNR, CDR2 FQNEAQ (reference sequence). The DNA for the CDR3 is TGTGCCAGCAGCCCCCGGGGGGGTAGGGATGTCACTGAAGCTTTCTTT. Translated: CASSPRGGRDVTEAFF.

V is TRBV7-8 and J is TRBJ1-1; D unclear. Germline V gene sequence: CDR1 SGHVS, CDR2 FQNEAQ. The CDR3 runs to 15 residues. V was trimmed by 1 base and J by 1 base, leaving 10 bases between them. In nucleotides, the CDR3 is TGTGCCAGCAGCTTAGGATTGGCCCAGAACACTGAAGCTTTCTTT. Its translation is CASSLGLAQNTEAFF.

The V gene is TRBV7-3, the J gene TRBJ2-1, with D perhaps TRBD1 (5 bases). Trimming took 5 bases from V and 6 from J, leaving 11 bases between them. CDR3 length: 13 amino acids. Germline CDR1 reads SGHTA; CDR2 reads FQGTGA. CDR3 DNA sequence: TGTGCCAGCAGCAACCCTGACAGCAATGAGCAGTTCTTC. As protein: CASSNPDSNEQFF.

The chain links TRBV7-9 to TRBJ1-6; D is possibly TRBD1 (5 bases). V lost 0 bases and J 0 bases, leaving 9 bases between the germline ends. This CDR3 is built from 17 residues. Germline values: CDR1 SEHNR, CDR2 FQNEAQ (reference sequence). The CDR3: CASSLAQGPSYNSPLHF. The CDR3 DNA is TGTGCCAGCAGCTTAGCGCAGGGACCCTCCTATAATTCACCCCTCCACTTT.

CDR3 sequence reads: CASAKDSSNEKLFF. DNA for the CDR3: TGCGCCAGCGCTAAAGACAGTTCAAATGAAAAACTGTTTTTT. J is TRBJ1-4 and V is TRBV5-1; D might be TRBD1 (5 bases). V lost 7 bases and J 5 bases, leaving 15 bases between the germline ends. The CDR3 is 14 residues long. In germline, CDR1 is SGHRS, CDR2 YFSETQ.

The CDR3 nucleotides read TGTGCCAGCAGCTTAGGGGGTTGGAGCGATGAGCAGTTCTTC. This codes for CASSLGGWSDEQFF. The chain links TRBV7-2 to TRBJ2-1, with D hard to call. The germline gives CDR1 SGHTA, CDR2 FQGNSA. This CDR3 region has 14 residues. Trimming removed 1 base from V and 8 bases from J, with 12 bases in between.

The chain employs TRBV6-5 and TRBJ2-3; 7 bases match TRBD2. The CDR3 length is 15 residues. Germline assignment: CDR1 MNHEY and CDR2 SVGAGI. The ends lost 7 bases at V and 2 bases at J; junction bases unmatched: 9. This CDR3 reads CASIPGGFITDTQYF. The CDR3 bases are TGTGCCAGCATTCCCGGGGGGTTCATCACAGATACGCAGTATTTT.

This sequence joins TRBV10-3 and TRBJ1-1; TRBD1 is a possible D gene (5 bases). This CDR3 has 15 residues. Germline CDR1 and CDR2: ENHRY and SYGVKD. Trimming pared 10 bases from V and 3 bases from J, leaving 21 bases between. CDR3 DNA: TGTGCCACCACCGAAGGTGCAGGGAGATACACTGAAGCTTTCTTT. Translation gives CATTEGAGRYTEAFF.

The rearrangement links TRBV18 to TRBJ2-2; unclear D gene. The CDR3 sequence is 14 residues long. The ends were cut back, 3 bases at V and 6 bases at J, with 11 bases in the middle. The germline V gene has CDR1 KGHSH and CDR2 LQKENI. CDR3 bases: TGTGCCAGCTCACCGCTGAGAGTGGCCGGGGAGCTGTTTTTT. Translation gives CASSPLRVAGELFF. The full variable domain, rest sourced from reference TRBV18 and TRBJ2-2, is NAGVMQNPRHLVRRRGQEARLRCSPMKGHSHVYWYRQLPEEGLKFMVYLQKENIIDESGMPKERFSAEFPKEGPSILRIQQVVRGDSAAYFCASSPLRVAGELFFGEGSRLTVL.

The chain is built from TRBV7-2 and TRBJ2-7; tentative D call: TRBD2 (5 bases). From germline, CDR1 is SGHTA and CDR2 FQGNSA. Between the trimmed V and J ends, which lost 5 bases and 3 bases, there was a span of 14 bases. The CDR3 totals 14 residues. The DNA of the CDR3 is TGTGCCAGCAGCCCTTGGCGGGTGGTCTACGAGCAGTACTTC. It yields the protein CASSPWRVVYEQYF. The full variable domain, with the rest looked up from reference TRBV7-2 and TRBJ2-7, is GAGVSQSPSNKVTEKGKDVELRCDPISGHTALYWYRQSLGQGLEFLIYFQGNSAPDKSGLPSDRFSAERTGGSVSTLTIQRTQQEDSAVYLCASSPWRVVYEQYFGPGTRLTVT.

The chain couples TRBV11-2 to TRBJ2-4, with 7 positions matching TRBD1. V trimming: 4 bases; J trimming: 3 bases; junction bases outside the gene matches: 3. CDR1 SGHAT and CDR2 FQNNGV come from the germline V gene. The CDR3 runs 14 residues. The CDR3 loop is CASSSRQGKNIQYF. The CDR3 region has the DNA TGTGCCAGCAGCTCGCGACAGGGCAAAAACATTCAGTACTTC.

V is TRBV7-2 and J is TRBJ1-2; the D is unclear. V gave up 5 bases and J gave up 3 bases, with 13 bases separating them. This CDR3 spans 14 amino acids. Germline V gene sequence: CDR1 SGHTA, CDR2 FQGNSA. The CDR3, as DNA: TGTGCCAGCAGCCTTCCGACGGAGTACTATGGCTACACCTTC. Translating it yields CASSLPTEYYGYTF.

The chain has TRBV30 and TRBJ1-2; TRBD1 agrees at 10 bases. Germline assignment: CDR1 GTSNPN and CDR2 SVGIG (reference sequence). J was trimmed by 13 bases and V by 4 bases; bases with no gene match: 12. The CDR3 is 13 residues long. CDR3 sequence reads: CAWIDPPGQGSTF. The CDR3 nucleotides are TGTGCCTGGATCGACCCACCGGGACAGGGGAGCACCTTC.

This rearrangement joins TRBV9 to TRBJ2-5; no clear D gene. CDR1 and CDR2 from the germline V gene are SGDLS and YYNGEE. This CDR3 is built from 15 residues. V lost 3 bases to trimming and J lost 5 bases, with 17 bases between them. CDR3 loop: CASSAMTPGRETQYF. The CDR3 coding sequence is TGTGCCAGCAGCGCGATGACCCCCGGTAGGGAGACCCAGTACTTC.

This clone was counted between two and nine times. The chain links TRBV3-1 (or the pseudogene TRBV3-2) to TRBJ2-7; TRBD1 is a possible D gene (6 bases). The germline gives CDR1 LGHDT, CDR2 YNNKEL (reference sequence). The CDR3 is made up of 13 amino acids. V shed 2 bases and J shed 3 bases, with 8 bases lying between them. The chain's CDR3 is CASSQPGDYEQYF. CDR3 coding DNA: TGTGCCAGCAGCCAACCAGGGGACTACGAGCAGTACTTC.

The J gene is TRBJ2-2, the V gene TRBV30; D remains ambiguous. The CDR3 has 12 residues. Germline V gene lookup returns CDR1 GTSNPN and CDR2 SVGIG (reference sequence). The V end lost 2 bases, the J end lost 3 bases, and 4 bases lay between the germline ends. CDR3 loop: CAWSLYTGELFF. In DNA, the CDR3 is TGTGCCTGGAGTCTGTACACCGGGGAGCTGTTTTTT. Full variable domain (rest looked up from reference TRBV30 and TRBJ2-2): SQTIHQWPATLVQPVGSPLSLECTVEGTSNPNLYWYRQAAGRGLQLLFYSVGIGQISSEVPQNLSASRPQDRQFILSSKKLLLSDSGFYLCAWSLYTGELFFGEGSRLTVL.

The V call is TRBV1, the J call TRBJ1-3. TRBV1 is a pseudogene segment. The CDR3 runs 13 residues. The CDR3 nucleotides read TGCACCAGCATCTCTAAAGGGGGAAACACCATATATTTT. Translating it yields CTSISKGGNTIYF.

On this clone: This sample includes further DNA sequences coding for the same CDR3. The chain employs TRBV18 and TRBJ1-4, with 9 bases identical to TRBD1. The CDR3 sequence is 14 residues long. Germline CDR1 KGHSH, CDR2 LQKENI. J gave up 4 bases and V 3 bases, and 0 bases lay outside the gene matches. In DNA form, the CDR3 reads TGTGCCAGCTCACCGGGACAGGGTAATGAAAAACTGTTTTTT. This translates into CASSPGQGNEKLFF.

The CDR3 bases are TGTGCCAGCAGCTCGACCTACGAGCAGTACTTC. Residues: CASSSTYEQYF. The chain combines TRBV7-8 with TRBJ2-7; the D is unclear. The V gene lost 4 bases and the J gene lost 2 bases, with 3 bases spanning the gap. Germline CDR1 SGHVS, CDR2 FQNEAQ. The CDR3 has 11 amino acids.

This clone was counted only a few times. V is TRBV5-4 and J is TRBJ1-1; D is unresolved. Per germline, CDR1 SGHNT and CDR2 YYREEE (reference sequence). The ends were cut back, 0 bases at V and 5 bases at J, with 5 bases in the middle. The CDR3 has 12 residues. The CDR3 DNA reads as TGTGCCAGCAGCTTGGATTGGACTGAAGCTTTCTTT. Its protein is CASSLDWTEAFF.

The chain combines TRBV27 with TRBJ2-1, with TRBD1 matching 10 bases. Germline CDR1 is MNHEY and CDR2 is SMNVEV (reference sequence). The CDR3 covers 16 residues. With 6 bases clipped from V and 5 bases from J, the junction kept 10 bases outside the gene matches. The CDR3 nucleotides read TGTGCCAGCAGGGGACAGGGGATTCTAAGTGACAATGAGCAGTTCTTC. Encoded protein: CASRGQGILSDNEQFF.

CDR3 sequence: CASSVRGTDEQFF. For the CDR3, the DNA is TGTGCCAGCAGCGTAAGGGGTACCGATGAGCAGTTCTTC. V usage is TRBV9 and J usage is TRBJ2-1, with D perhaps matching TRBD1 (5 bases). The CDR3 runs to 13 residues. V lost 1 base to trimming and J lost 8 bases, with 10 bases between them. Per the germline V gene, CDR1 is SGDLS and CDR2 is YYNGEE.

V gene TRBV25-1 combines with J gene TRBJ1-1; D not resolved. V was clipped by 5 bases and J by 6 bases, with 16 bases between them. Germline V CDR1 and CDR2: MGHDK, SYGVNS. The CDR3 is 14 amino acids. CDR3 nucleotides: TGTGCCAGCAGTCCCTCTCGGACTGGTCCTGAAGCTTTCTTT. Encoded protein: CASSPSRTGPEAFF.

The chain employs TRBV27 and TRBJ1-1; D uncertain. The CDR3 loop spans 12 amino acids. Germline V lookup: CDR1 MNHEY, CDR2 SMNVEV (reference sequence). Deletions cut 3 bases from V and 9 bases from J, with 11 bases between. In nucleotides, the CDR3 is TGTGCCAGCAGTTTCGGCAGCTTGCAAGCTTTCTTT. Translating it yields CASSFGSLQAFF.

The rearrangement uses TRBV7-6 and TRBJ1-2, with D perhaps TRBD1 (5 bases). Germline CDR1 SGHVS, CDR2 FNYEAQ. V lost 0 bases to trimming and J lost 7 bases, with 18 bases between them. The CDR3 consists of 16 residues. The CDR3 spells CASSLAYSGAGSGYTF. The CDR3 DNA sequence: TGTGCCAGCAGCTTAGCTTATTCCGGGGCAGGGAGTGGCTACACCTTC.

The V and J genes are TRBV19 and TRBJ1-2; D is uncertain. V shed 10 bases and J shed 4 bases, with 19 bases lying between them. This CDR3 comprises 14 residues. Germline values: CDR1 LNHDA, CDR2 SQIVND (reference sequence). CDR3 loop: CATSDPGRSYGYTF. The CDR3 DNA sequence: TGTGCCACCTCGGACCCTGGACGGAGCTATGGCTACACCTTC.